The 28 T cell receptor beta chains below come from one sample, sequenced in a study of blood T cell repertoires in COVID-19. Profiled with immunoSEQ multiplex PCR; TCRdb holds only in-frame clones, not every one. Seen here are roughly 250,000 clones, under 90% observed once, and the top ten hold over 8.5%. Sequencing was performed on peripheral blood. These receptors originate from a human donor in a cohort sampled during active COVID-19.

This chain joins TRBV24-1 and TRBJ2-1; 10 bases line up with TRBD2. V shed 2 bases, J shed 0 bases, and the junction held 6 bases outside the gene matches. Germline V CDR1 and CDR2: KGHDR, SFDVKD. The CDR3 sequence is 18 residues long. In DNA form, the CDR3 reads TGTGCCACCAGTGATTCTAGCGGGGGCCCTGGCTCCTACAATGAGCAGTTCTTC. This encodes CATSDSSGGPGSYNEQFF.

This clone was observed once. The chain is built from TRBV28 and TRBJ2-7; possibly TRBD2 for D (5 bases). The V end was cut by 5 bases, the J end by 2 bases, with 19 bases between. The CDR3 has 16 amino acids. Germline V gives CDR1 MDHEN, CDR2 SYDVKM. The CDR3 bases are TGTGCCAGCAGTAACGGAAGAGACTACCACCCCTACGAGCAGTACTTC. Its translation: CASSNGRDYHPYEQYF.

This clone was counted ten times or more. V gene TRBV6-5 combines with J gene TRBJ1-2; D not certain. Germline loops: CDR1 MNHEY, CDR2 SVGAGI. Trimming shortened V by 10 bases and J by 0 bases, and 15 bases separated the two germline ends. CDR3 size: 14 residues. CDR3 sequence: CATVEGNSNYGYTF. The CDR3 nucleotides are TGTGCCACCGTGGAGGGTAACTCTAACTATGGCTACACCTTC.

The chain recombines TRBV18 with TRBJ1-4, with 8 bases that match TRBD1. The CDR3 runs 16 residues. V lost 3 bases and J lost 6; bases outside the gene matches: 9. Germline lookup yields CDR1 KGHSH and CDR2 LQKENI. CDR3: CASSPTLRGLDEKLFF. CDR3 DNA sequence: TGTGCCAGCTCACCTACTCTCAGGGGGCTGGATGAAAAACTGTTTTTT.

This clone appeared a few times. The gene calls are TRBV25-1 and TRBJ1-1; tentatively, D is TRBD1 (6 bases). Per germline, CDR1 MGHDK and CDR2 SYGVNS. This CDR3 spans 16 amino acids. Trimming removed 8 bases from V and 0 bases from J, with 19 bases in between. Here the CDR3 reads CASRPARTAVNTEAFF. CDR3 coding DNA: TGTGCCAGCCGACCCGCGAGGACAGCTGTGAACACTGAAGCTTTCTTT.

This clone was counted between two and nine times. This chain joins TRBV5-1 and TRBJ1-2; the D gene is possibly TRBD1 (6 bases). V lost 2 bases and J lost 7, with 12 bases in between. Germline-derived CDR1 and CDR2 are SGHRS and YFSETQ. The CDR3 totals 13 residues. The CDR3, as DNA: TGCGCCAGCAGCTTTCAGGGGCCTGGTGGCTACACCTTC. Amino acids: CASSFQGPGGYTF.

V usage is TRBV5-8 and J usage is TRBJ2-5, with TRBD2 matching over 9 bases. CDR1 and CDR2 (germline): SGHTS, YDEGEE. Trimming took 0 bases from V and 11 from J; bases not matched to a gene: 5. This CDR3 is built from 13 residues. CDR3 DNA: TGTGCCAGCAGCTTGGGTTTCCTAGCGGGACAGTACTTC. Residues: CASSLGFLAGQYF. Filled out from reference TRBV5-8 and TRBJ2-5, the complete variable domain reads EAGVTQSPTHLIKTRGQQATLRCSPISGHTSVYWYQQALGLGLQFLLWYDEGEERNRGNFPPRFSGRQFPNYSSELNVNALELEDSALYLCASSLGFLAGQYFGPGTRLLVL.

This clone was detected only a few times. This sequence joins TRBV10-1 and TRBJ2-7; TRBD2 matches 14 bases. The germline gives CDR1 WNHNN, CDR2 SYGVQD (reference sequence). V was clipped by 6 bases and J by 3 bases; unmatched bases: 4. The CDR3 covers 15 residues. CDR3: CASSGTSGGYYEQYF. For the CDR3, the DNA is TGCGCCAGCAGCGGGACTAGCGGGGGCTACTACGAGCAGTACTTC.

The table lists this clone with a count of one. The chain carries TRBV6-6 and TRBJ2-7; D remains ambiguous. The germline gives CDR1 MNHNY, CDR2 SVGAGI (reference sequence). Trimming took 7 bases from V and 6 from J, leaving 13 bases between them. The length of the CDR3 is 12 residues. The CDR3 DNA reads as TGTGCCAGCAAACCCAACACGGGCGAGCAGTACTTC. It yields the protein CASKPNTGEQYF.

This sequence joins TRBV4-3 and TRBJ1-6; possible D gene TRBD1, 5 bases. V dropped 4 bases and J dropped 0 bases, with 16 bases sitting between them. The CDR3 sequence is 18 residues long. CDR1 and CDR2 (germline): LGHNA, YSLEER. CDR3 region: CASSRSFRGGSYNSPLHF. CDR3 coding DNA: TGCGCCAGCAGCCGGTCGTTTAGGGGTGGCTCCTATAATTCACCCCTCCACTTT.

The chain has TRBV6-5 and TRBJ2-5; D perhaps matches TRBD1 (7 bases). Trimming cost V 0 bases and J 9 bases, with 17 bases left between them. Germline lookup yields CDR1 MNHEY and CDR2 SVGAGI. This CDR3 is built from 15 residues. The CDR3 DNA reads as TGTGCCAGCAGTTACTCGGGACAGCTCCCGGGGGCCCAGTACTTC. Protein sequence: CASSYSGQLPGAQYF.

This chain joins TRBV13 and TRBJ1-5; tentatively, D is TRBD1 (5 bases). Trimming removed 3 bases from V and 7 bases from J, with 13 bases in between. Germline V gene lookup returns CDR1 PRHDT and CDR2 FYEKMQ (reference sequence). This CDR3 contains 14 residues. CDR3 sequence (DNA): TGTGCCAGCAGCTTCGGTCAGGGTTCCCAGCCCCAGCATTTT. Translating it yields CASSFGQGSQPQHF.

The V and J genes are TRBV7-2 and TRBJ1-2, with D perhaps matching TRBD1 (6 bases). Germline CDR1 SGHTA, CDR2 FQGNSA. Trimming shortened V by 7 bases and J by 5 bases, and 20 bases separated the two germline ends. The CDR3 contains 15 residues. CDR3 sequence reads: CASTPWGGAGYGYTF. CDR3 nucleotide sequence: TGTGCCAGCACCCCATGGGGGGGCGCAGGTTATGGCTACACCTTC.

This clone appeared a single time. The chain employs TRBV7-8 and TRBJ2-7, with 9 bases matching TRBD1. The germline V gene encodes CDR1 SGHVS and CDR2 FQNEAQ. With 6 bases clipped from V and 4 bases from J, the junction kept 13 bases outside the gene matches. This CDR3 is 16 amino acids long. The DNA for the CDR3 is TGTGCCAGCAGGGACCCGAGCACAGGGGGCGGTTACGAGCAGTACTTC. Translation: CASRDPSTGGGYEQYF.

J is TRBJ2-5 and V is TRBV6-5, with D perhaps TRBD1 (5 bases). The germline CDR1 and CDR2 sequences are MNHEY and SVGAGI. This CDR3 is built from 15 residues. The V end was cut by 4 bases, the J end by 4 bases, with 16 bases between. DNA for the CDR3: TGTGCCAGCAGTTTTCGACGGCTAGGGGTAGAGACCCAGTACTTC. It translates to CASSFRRLGVETQYF.

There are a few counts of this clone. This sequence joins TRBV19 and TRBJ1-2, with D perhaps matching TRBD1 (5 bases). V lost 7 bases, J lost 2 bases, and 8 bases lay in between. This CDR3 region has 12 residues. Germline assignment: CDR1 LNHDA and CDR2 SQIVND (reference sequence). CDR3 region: CASNAGNYGYTF. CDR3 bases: TGTGCCAGTAACGCAGGGAACTATGGCTACACCTTC.

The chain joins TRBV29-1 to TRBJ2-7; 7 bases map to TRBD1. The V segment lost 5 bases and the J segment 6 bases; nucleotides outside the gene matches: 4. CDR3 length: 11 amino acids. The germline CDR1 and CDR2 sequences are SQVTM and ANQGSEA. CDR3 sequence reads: CSVRRTGEQYF. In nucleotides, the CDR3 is TGCAGCGTTAGACGGACAGGCGAGCAGTACTTC.

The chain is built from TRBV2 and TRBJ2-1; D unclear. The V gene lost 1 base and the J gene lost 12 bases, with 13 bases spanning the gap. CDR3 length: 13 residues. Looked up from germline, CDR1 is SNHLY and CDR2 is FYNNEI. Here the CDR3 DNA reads TGTGCCAGCAGTGAAGGAGGCTTCGGAGCGCAGTTCTTC. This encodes CASSEGGFGAQFF.

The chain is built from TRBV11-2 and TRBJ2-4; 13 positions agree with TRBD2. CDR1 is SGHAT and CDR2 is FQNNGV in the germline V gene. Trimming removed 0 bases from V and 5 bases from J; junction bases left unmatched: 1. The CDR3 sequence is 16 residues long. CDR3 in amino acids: CASSLDTSGRENIQYF. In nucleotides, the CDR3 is TGTGCCAGCAGCTTAGATACTAGCGGGAGGGAAAACATTCAGTACTTC.

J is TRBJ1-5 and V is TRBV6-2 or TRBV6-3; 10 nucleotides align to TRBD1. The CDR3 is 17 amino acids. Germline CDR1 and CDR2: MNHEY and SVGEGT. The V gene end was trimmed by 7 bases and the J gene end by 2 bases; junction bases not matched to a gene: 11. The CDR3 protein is CASTPLRQGAGNQPQHF. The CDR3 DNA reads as TGTGCCAGCACCCCCCTCAGACAGGGGGCTGGCAATCAGCCCCAGCATTTT.

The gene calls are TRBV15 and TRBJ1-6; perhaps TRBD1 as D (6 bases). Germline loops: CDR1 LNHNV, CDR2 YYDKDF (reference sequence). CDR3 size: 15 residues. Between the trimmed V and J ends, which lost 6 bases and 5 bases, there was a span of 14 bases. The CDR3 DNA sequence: TGTGCCACCAGAGGGGGAGGGAGGGATAATTCACCCCTCCACTTT. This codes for CATRGGGRDNSPLHF.

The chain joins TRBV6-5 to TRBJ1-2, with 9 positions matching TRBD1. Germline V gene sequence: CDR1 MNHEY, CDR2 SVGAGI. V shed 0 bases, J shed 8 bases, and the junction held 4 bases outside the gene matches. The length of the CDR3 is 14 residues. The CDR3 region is CASSYSGTGFGYTF. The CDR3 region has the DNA TGTGCCAGCAGTTACTCTGGGACAGGGTTCGGCTACACCTTC.

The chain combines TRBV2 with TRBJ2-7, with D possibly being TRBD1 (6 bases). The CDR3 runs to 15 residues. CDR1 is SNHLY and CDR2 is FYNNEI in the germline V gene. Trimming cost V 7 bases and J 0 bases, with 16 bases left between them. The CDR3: CASTPSWDTSYEQYF. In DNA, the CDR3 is TGTGCCAGCACCCCTTCCTGGGACACCTCCTACGAGCAGTACTTC.

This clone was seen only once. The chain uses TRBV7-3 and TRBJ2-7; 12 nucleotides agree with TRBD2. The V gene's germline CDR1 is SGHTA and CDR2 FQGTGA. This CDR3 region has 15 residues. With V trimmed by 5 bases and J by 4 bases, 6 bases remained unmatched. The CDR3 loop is CASSPGTSGLYEQYF. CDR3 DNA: TGTGCCAGCAGCCCCGGGACTAGCGGGCTGTACGAGCAGTACTTC.

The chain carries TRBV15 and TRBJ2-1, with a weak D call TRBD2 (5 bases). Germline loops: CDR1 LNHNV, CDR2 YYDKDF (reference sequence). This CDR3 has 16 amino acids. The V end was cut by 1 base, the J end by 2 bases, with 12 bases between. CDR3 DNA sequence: TGTGCCACCAGCAGAGCGGGAAACAATCCCTACAATGAGCAGTTCTTC. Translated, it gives CATSRAGNNPYNEQFF.

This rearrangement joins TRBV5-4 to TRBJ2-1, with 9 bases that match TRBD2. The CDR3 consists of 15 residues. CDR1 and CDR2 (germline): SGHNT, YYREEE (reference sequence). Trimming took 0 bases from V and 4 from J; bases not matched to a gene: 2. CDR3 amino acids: CASSLGLAEYNEQFF. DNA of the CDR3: TGTGCCAGCAGCTTGGGACTAGCGGAATACAATGAGCAGTTCTTC.

In nucleotides, the CDR3 is TGCGCCAGCAGCTTGGGTCTAGAGGCTCCGAGCAATTCACCCCTCCACTTT. It specifies CASSLGLEAPSNSPLHF. V is TRBV5-1 and J is TRBJ1-6; D remains ambiguous. V lost 0 bases and J lost 7, with 17 bases in between. The CDR3 totals 17 residues. CDR1 is SGHRS, CDR2 YFSETQ, per germline.

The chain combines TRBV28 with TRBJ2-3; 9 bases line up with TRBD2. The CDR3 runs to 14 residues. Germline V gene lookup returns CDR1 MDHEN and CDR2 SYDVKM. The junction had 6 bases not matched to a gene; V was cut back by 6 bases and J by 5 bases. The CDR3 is CASRAGGRRDTQYF. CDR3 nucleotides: TGTGCCAGCAGAGCGGGGGGTCGACGAGATACGCAGTATTTT.